The rows below give T cell receptor beta chains drawn from one sample of a study of blood T cell repertoires in COVID-19. Only in-frame clones appear in the TCRdb table, and some are missing; sequencing was by immunoSEQ multiplex PCR. The sample records 80,000 to 100,000 clones, 65% to 90% being singletons. The sample consisted of peripheral blood. These receptors were taken from an elderly woman with active or convalescent COVID-19. The CDR3 runs from the conserved cysteine through the conserved F or W. Fields, in order: clone size, V gene, D gene, J gene, CDR3 protein. A D gene is named only where the DNA matches it firmly. Only some rows state a clone size, as once, few, many or a class for expanded clones.

size: NA; V: TRBV5-5; D: TRBD1; J: TRBJ1-5; CDR3: CASSRDRVFSNQPQHF
size: NA; V: TRBV7-3; D: TRBD2; J: TRBJ2-1; CDR3: CASSSTSGGPGYNEQFF
size: NA; V: TRBV9; D: NA; J: TRBJ1-2; CDR3: CASSAWGERDGYFNYGYTF
size: NA; V: TRBV3-1/TRBV3-2; D: NA; J: TRBJ2-2; CDR3: CASSQGHWTGELFF
size: NA; V: TRBV6-2/TRBV6-3; D: NA; J: TRBJ1-6; CDR3: CASSYQGRGSPLHF
size: NA; V: TRBV28; D: NA; J: TRBJ2-5; CDR3: CASSFQRLIKYF
size: NA; V: TRBV6-5; D: NA; J: TRBJ2-3; CDR3: CASQLREGDTQYF
size: once; V: TRBV5-1; D: NA; J: TRBJ1-2; CDR3: CASSIPQEGEGYTF
size: NA; V: TRBV5-6; D: NA; J: TRBJ1-6; CDR3: CASSFRGQYNSPLHF
size: NA; V: TRBV5-6; D: TRBD1; J: TRBJ2-5; CDR3: CASSLTGGEGRETQYF
size: NA; V: TRBV7-2; D: NA; J: TRBJ2-7; CDR3: CASTTIRGAYEQYF
size: once; V: TRBV7-3; D: NA; J: TRBJ1-1; CDR3: CASSQLLNTEAFF
size: NA; V: TRBV6-2/TRBV6-3; D: TRBD1; J: TRBJ2-7; CDR3: CASSLGGSSYEQYF
size: NA; V: TRBV4-2; D: TRBD1; J: TRBJ1-2; CDR3: CASSQESWDQGVGYTF
size: NA; V: TRBV7-9; D: NA; J: TRBJ1-3; CDR3: CASSFSGGSGNTIYF
size: few; V: TRBV7-2; D: NA; J: TRBJ2-7; CDR3: CASSHPSLYEQYF
size: NA; V: TRBV5-8; D: NA; J: TRBJ2-3; CDR3: CASSLWLGSDTQYF
size: NA; V: TRBV6-6; D: TRBD2; J: TRBJ2-3; CDR3: CASSPRTSGDNTDTQYF
size: NA; V: TRBV30; D: TRBD2; J: TRBJ2-3; CDR3: CAWSVVSAGVTDTQYF
size: NA; V: TRBV5-6; D: TRBD1; J: TRBJ1-4; CDR3: CASSYRGLNEKLFF
size: NA; V: TRBV11-3; D: TRBD2; J: TRBJ2-3; CDR3: CASSLLAGGNGDTQYF
size: NA; V: TRBV4-2; D: NA; J: TRBJ1-4; CDR3: CASSQDGGARVEKLFF
size: NA; V: TRBV7-2; D: TRBD1; J: TRBJ2-7; CDR3: CASSFLDGTGNYEQYF
size: few; V: TRBV7-9; D: TRBD2; J: TRBJ2-2; CDR3: CASRSLALGELFF
size: NA; V: TRBV5-1; D: TRBD1; J: TRBJ2-2; CDR3: CASTTGDFRAGELFF
size: NA; V: TRBV2; D: TRBD2; J: TRBJ2-3; CDR3: CASAGTSGDTQYF
size: NA; V: TRBV7-2; D: NA; J: TRBJ2-7; CDR3: CASSLTGEGNEQYF
size: NA; V: TRBV5-4; D: TRBD1; J: TRBJ2-1; CDR3: CASSGGQATYNEQFF
size: NA; V: TRBV5-6; D: NA; J: TRBJ1-3; CDR3: CASSLAELNTIYF
size: NA; V: TRBV28; D: TRBD1; J: TRBJ1-2; CDR3: CASSLGGGSGYTF
size: NA; V: TRBV6-5; D: NA; J: TRBJ2-1; CDR3: CASSYSYGSGEQFF
size: few; V: TRBV4-2; D: TRBD1; J: TRBJ2-6; CDR3: CASSQEQGVGANVLTF
size: NA; V: TRBV20-1; D: NA; J: TRBJ2-5; CDR3: CSAGQQETQYF
size: NA; V: TRBV4-3; D: TRBD2; J: TRBJ2-7; CDR3: CASSQDPHTSGGANHEQYF
size: NA; V: TRBV2; D: TRBD1; J: TRBJ2-2; CDR3: CASTRQGNTGELFF
size: NA; V: TRBV27; D: TRBD2; J: TRBJ2-3; CDR3: CASRILAGATTDTQYF
size: few; V: TRBV6-1; D: TRBD2; J: TRBJ2-7; CDR3: CASSEGGRAPYEQYF
size: NA; V: TRBV6-6; D: NA; J: TRBJ1-6; CDR3: CASSYSSRGNNSPLHF
size: NA; V: TRBV19; D: NA; J: TRBJ2-1; CDR3: CASSVQYGNEQFF
size: NA; V: TRBV6-5; D: TRBD1; J: TRBJ1-1; CDR3: CASTGQGGAEAFF
size: NA; V: TRBV2; D: TRBD2; J: TRBJ2-7; CDR3: CASRTGLAPYEQYF
size: few; V: TRBV30; D: NA; J: TRBJ1-6; CDR3: CAWRASLDSPLHF
size: NA; V: TRBV12-3/TRBV12-4; D: NA; J: TRBJ1-2; CDR3: CASSFGSTYGYTF
size: NA; V: TRBV5-1; D: NA; J: TRBJ1-1; CDR3: CASSVTGTPNTEAFF
size: once; V: TRBV30; D: NA; J: TRBJ2-1; CDR3: CAWSVTHPSGEQFF
size: NA; V: TRBV15; D: TRBD1; J: TRBJ2-1; CDR3: CATSRDHPQGANDNEQFF
size: NA; V: TRBV11-2; D: TRBD2; J: TRBJ2-3; CDR3: CASRTSADTQYF
size: once; V: TRBV7-2; D: NA; J: TRBJ2-7; CDR3: CASSLSVYEQYF
size: NA; V: TRBV3-1/TRBV3-2; D: TRBD2; J: TRBJ2-1; CDR3: CASSQEYREGSRVFDEQFF
size: NA; V: TRBV6-5; D: NA; J: TRBJ1-1; CDR3: CASYFGAGNTEAFF
size: NA; V: TRBV11-2; D: TRBD2; J: TRBJ2-1; CDR3: CASSPRGGGALHSYNEQFF